These 5 T cell receptor beta chains originate from one sample sequenced in a study of spatial heterogeneity in lung cancer (dated by TCRdb to about 2019). Library creation used 5' RACE. TCRdb shows the sequencer as NextSeq 500. TCRdb reprocessing: public reads trimmed at Q25 with fastp, clones called with MiXCR, in-frame beta chains kept. CDR3 protein duplicates are merged, each entry listing the most common genes and DNA. This sample is represented by roughly 80,000 distinct CDR3 sequences; 7.5% to 9.5% of them were singletons. Clones ranked in the top ten supply 6.8% of the sample. What this sample's time point label stands for: sample taken at primary tumor resection. The starting material was PBMCs, obtained at surgery. These receptors all stem from a male donor with early-stage non-small cell lung cancer.

This clonotype was detected only a few times. J is TRBJ1-1 and V is TRBV19, with D unclear. V was cut by 5 bases and J by 1 base, with 11 bases left in between. Per germline, CDR1 LNHDA and CDR2 SQIVND (reference sequence). The CDR3 runs to 14 residues. In DNA, the CDR3 is TGTGCCAGTAGTGCCCTCGGGCCGAACACTGAAGCTTTCTTT. Translated: CASSALGPNTEAFF.

This clonotype was recorded many times. The chain links TRBV5-1 to TRBJ2-7, with TRBD2 matching 12 bases. The CDR3 length is 16 residues. The J segment lost 6 bases and the V segment lost 3 bases, leaving 10 bases of the junction unmatched. Germline assignment: CDR1 SGHRS and CDR2 YFSETQ. CDR3 DNA sequence: TGCGCCAGCAGCTGGGGCCCTAGCGGGAGGGCCCGCGAGCAGTACTTC. It specifies CASSWGPSGRAREQYF.

V is TRBV6-1 and J is TRBJ2-7; 14 bases map to TRBD2. CDR1 MNHNS and CDR2 SASEGT come from the germline V gene. Trimming removed 2 bases from V and 7 bases from J; junction bases left unmatched: 16. The CDR3 has 19 amino acids. The CDR3 reads CASSESSGLAGASTREQYF. CDR3 coding DNA: TGTGCCAGCAGTGAATCTTCGGGACTAGCGGGAGCATCGACTCGGGAGCAGTACTTC.

There are a few counts of this clonotype. The rearrangement uses TRBV2 and TRBJ2-7; D gene unclear. The CDR3 is 14 residues long. Germline assignment: CDR1 SNHLY and CDR2 FYNNEI. V shed 3 bases and J shed 0 bases, with 9 bases lying between them. This chain's CDR3 is CASSESVHSYEQYF. The CDR3 bases are TGTGCCAGCAGTGAGTCAGTTCACTCCTACGAGCAGTACTTC.

In its sample, this clonotype was seen many times. V gene TRBV11-2 combines with J gene TRBJ2-1, with D perhaps given as TRBD1 or TRBD2 (6 bases each). In germline, CDR1 is SGHAT, CDR2 FQNNGV. The CDR3 spans 14 residues. V was cut by 4 bases and J by 10 bases, with 17 bases left in between. In DNA form, the CDR3 reads TGTGCCAGCAGCTCACTATCGGGGGCAAGGGAGCAGTTCTTC. Translated, it gives CASSSLSGAREQFF.